A selection of T cell receptor beta chains follows, all from one sample in a study of shared clonotypes between healthy human individuals. Measured with immunoSEQ multiplex PCR; TCRdb has only the in-frame clones, and not every one. This table has approximately 980,000 clones, 70% to 85% appearing once. Sequenced material: memory CD4+ T cells sorted from blood. These receptors all come from a man between 18 and 29 years old in good health. The CDR3 runs from the conserved cysteine through the conserved F or W. The D gene is left open where the match is weak. Not every row has a clone size; where given, it reads once, few, many or a size class.

TRBV4-3	NA	TRBD2	TRBJ2-3	CASSQLGLVTDTQYF	TGCGCCAGCAGTCAACTGGGACTAGTCACAGATACGCAGTATTTT
TRBV7-2	NA	TRBD2	TRBJ2-1	CASSHPLGTSVYNEQFF	TGTGCCAGCAGCCACCCGCTCGGGACTAGCGTCTACAATGAGCAGTTCTTC
TRBV28	NA	NA	TRBJ2-7	CASSSSGLHGEYEQYF	TGTGCCAGCAGTTCATCGGGACTCCACGGCGAATACGAGCAGTACTTC
TRBV18	NA	NA	TRBJ2-3	CASSPMGARLYTDTQYF	TGTGCCAGCTCCCCGATGGGGGCGCGACTTTACACAGATACGCAGTATTTT
TRBV2	NA	TRBD1	TRBJ1-1	CASRTGNTEAFF	TGTGCCAGCCGGACAGGAAACACTGAAGCTTTCTTT
TRBV9	few	TRBD1	TRBJ2-1	CASSVAGTGPNEQFF	TGTGCCAGCAGCGTAGCCGGGACAGGGCCCAATGAGCAGTTCTTC
TRBV5-1	NA	TRBD2	TRBJ2-2	CASSLGIAGDVTGELFF	TGCGCCAGCAGCTTGGGAATAGCGGGAGACGTCACCGGGGAGCTGTTTTTT
TRBV18	NA	TRBD2	TRBJ2-5	CASSPGLAGGQETQYF	TGTGCCAGCTCACCCGGACTAGCGGGGGGCCAAGAGACCCAGTACTTC
TRBV6-5	NA	TRBD2	TRBJ2-1	CAIRAGGSYNEQFF	TGTGCCATCCGAGCGGGAGGTTCGTACAATGAGCAGTTCTTC
TRBV27	NA	TRBD1	TRBJ1-2	CASGQGRGNGYTF	TGTGCCTCGGGACAGGGGAGAGGGAATGGCTACACCTTC
TRBV2	few	TRBD1	TRBJ2-1	CATLRDRGGNEQFF	TGTGCCACCCTCCGGGACAGGGGCGGCAATGAGCAGTTCTTC
TRBV7-9	NA	NA	TRBJ1-2	CASSLADGAGYTF	TGTGCCAGCAGCTTAGCGGACGGCGCGGGCTACACCTTC
TRBV7-9	NA	NA	TRBJ2-1	CASSLGSQHSYNEQFF	TGTGCCAGCAGCTTAGGAAGCCAACACTCCTACAATGAGCAGTTCTTC
TRBV6-1	NA	NA	TRBJ2-1	CASSEGQSVYNEQFF	TGTGCCAGCAGTGAAGGACAGAGTGTCTACAATGAGCAGTTCTTC
TRBV19	NA	NA	TRBJ1-5	CASSIDRYSRKPQHF	TGTGCCAGTAGTATAGATCGCTACAGTCGGAAGCCCCAGCATTTT
TRBV7-9	NA	NA	TRBJ1-4	CASSPAFATNEKLFF	TGTGCCAGCAGTCCCGCCTTCGCAACTAATGAAAAACTGTTTTTT
TRBV10-2	NA	TRBD2	TRBJ2-1	CASRVSGGAGNEQFF	TGCGCCAGCAGGGTTAGCGGGGGGGCCGGAAATGAGCAGTTCTTC
TRBV5-1	NA	NA	TRBJ1-1	CASSKGFVGDTEAFF	TGCGCCAGCAGCAAGGGCTTTGTAGGGGACACTGAAGCTTTCTTT
TRBV7-2	once	TRBD2	TRBJ2-2	CASSLTSSYTGELFF	TGTGCCAGCAGCCTGACTAGCTCATACACCGGGGAGCTGTTTTTT
TRBV27	NA	TRBD1	TRBJ1-2	CASADRGLYGYTF	TGTGCCAGCGCGGACAGGGGGCTATATGGCTACACCTTC
TRBV4-3	NA	NA	TRBJ2-5	CASSQKRGDSTETQYF	TGCGCCAGCAGCCAGAAAAGGGGGGACAGTACGGAGACCCAGTACTTC
TRBV6-1	NA	NA	TRBJ1-3	CASSERGLGQISGNTIYF	TGTGCCAGCAGTGAAAGGGGGTTGGGCCAGATCTCTGGAAACACCATATATTTT
TRBV6-1	many	NA	TRBJ1-1	CASSESDQMNTEAFF	TGTGCCAGCAGTGAGTCAGATCAAATGAACACTGAAGCTTTCTTT